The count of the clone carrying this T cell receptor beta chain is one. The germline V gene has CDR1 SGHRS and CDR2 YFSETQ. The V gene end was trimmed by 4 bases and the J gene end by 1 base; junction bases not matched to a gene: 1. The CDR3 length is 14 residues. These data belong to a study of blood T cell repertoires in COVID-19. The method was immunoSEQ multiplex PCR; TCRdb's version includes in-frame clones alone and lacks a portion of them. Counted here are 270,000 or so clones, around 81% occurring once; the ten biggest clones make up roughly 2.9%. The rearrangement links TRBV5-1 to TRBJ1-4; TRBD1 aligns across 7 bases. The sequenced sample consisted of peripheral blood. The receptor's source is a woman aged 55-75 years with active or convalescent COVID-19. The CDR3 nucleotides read TGCGCCAGCAGCCGACAGGGAACTAATGAAAAACTGTTTTTT. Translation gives CASSRQGTNEKLFF.